The T cell receptor (beta chain) under discussion was sequenced for a study of cytomegalovirus exposure and HLA in healthy donors. Study-level information: In terms of ancestry, the Caucasian-associated cluster contained around four fifths of the approximately 400 genotyped donors. Study-wide results and limits: The classifier was said to identify cytomegalovirus status with high specificity and sensitivity. Among the most significant clusters, several appeared linked to common viral pathogens in a later analysis.

Primers: 60 Vbeta forward and 13 Jbeta reverse. Generated by immunoSEQ multiplex PCR, the TCRdb table keeps only in-frame clones and is missing some. The sample yields more than 65,000 clones, around 67% seen once. In regard to this clone: Its specificity is not known.

The source is a woman in her forties or fifties in good health and CMV-seropositive. Material: PBMCs.

In nucleotides, the CDR3 is TGTGCCAGCAGCTCCGAGCGGGGGGCCCCCACCCAGTACTTC. This sequence encodes CASSSERGAPTQYF. The rearrangement uses TRBV11-2 and TRBJ2-5; 9 bases align to TRBD2. The length of the CDR3 is 14 residues. The trim removed 4 bases at V and 8 bases at J, leaving 8 bases unmatched. From germline, CDR1 is SGHAT and CDR2 FQNNGV.